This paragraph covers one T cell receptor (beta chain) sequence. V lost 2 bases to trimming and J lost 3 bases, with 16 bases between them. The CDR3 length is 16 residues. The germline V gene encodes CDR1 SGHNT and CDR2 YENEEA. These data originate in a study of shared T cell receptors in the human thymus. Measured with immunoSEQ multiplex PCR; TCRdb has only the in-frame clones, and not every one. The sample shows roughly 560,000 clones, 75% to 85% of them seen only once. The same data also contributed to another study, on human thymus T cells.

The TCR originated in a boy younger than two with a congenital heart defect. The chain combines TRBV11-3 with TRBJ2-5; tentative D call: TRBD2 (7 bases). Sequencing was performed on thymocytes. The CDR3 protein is CASSLCLGGREETQYF. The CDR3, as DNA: TGTGCCAGCAGCTTATGCCTCGGGGGGCGGGAAGAGACCCAGTACTTC.